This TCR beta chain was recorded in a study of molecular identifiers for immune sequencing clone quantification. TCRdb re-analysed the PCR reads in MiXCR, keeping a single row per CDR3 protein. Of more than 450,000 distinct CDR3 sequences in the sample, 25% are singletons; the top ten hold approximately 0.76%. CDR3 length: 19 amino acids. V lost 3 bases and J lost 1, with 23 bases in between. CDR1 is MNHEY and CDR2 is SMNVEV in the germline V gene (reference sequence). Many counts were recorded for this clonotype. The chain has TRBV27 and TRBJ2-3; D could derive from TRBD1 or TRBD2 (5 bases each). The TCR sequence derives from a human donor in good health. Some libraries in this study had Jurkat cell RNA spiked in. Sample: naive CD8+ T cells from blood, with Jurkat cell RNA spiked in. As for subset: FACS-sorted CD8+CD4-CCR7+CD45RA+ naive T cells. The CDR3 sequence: CASSLLTRARRGGTDTQYF. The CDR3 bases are TGTGCCAGCAGTTTGCTAACGAGAGCAAGAAGGGGAGGCACAGATACGCAGTATTTT.